These 27 T cell receptor beta chains were sequenced from one sample in a study of blood T cell repertoires in COVID-19. Assay used: immunoSEQ multiplex PCR; TCRdb lists only in-frame clones, some missing. There are some 49,000 clones in the sample; approximately 92% occur only once, and around 6.5% lies in the top ten. Specimen: peripheral blood. These receptors were taken from a man aged 50-59 years with active COVID-19.

The genes are TRBV4-3 and TRBJ1-2, with unresolved D. Germline CDR1 LGHNA, CDR2 YSLEER. CDR3 length: 13 residues. V shed 3 bases and J shed 8 bases, with 13 bases lying between them. The CDR3 reads CASSQAVGEGYTF. In DNA, the CDR3 is TGCGCCAGCAGCCAGGCGGTTGGAGAAGGCTACACCTTC.

This rearrangement joins TRBV28 to TRBJ2-7; TRBD2 matches at 8 bases. Germline V gene sequence: CDR1 MDHEN, CDR2 SYDVKM. This CDR3 comprises 13 residues. Unmatched junction bases numbered 7, after V lost 6 bases and J lost 6 bases. This CDR3 reads CASRERGPLEQYF. For the CDR3, the DNA is TGTGCCAGCAGAGAGCGGGGGCCGCTCGAGCAGTACTTC.

V usage is TRBV19 and J usage is TRBJ1-5, with D unresolved. Trimming took 7 bases from V and 1 from J, leaving 17 bases between them. The CDR3 runs 16 residues. Looked up from germline, CDR1 is LNHDA and CDR2 is SQIVND (reference sequence). CDR3 in DNA: TGTGCCAGTACCCCTATGGGAGGAGGGAGCAATCAGCCCCAGCATTTT. This codes for CASTPMGGGSNQPQHF. The full variable domain, in which reference TRBV19 and TRBJ1-5 provide the parts outside the CDR3, is DGGITQSPKYLFRKEGQNVTLSCEQNLNHDAMYWYRQDPGQGLRLIYYSQIVNDFQKGDIAEGYSVSREKKESFPLTVTSAQKNPTAFYLCASTPMGGGSNQPQHFGDGTRLSIL.

Points on this clone: The CDR3 does not end in the conserved phenylalanine or tryptophan, so this is likely a read error. No DNA is shown, since the ends of the CDR3 on it are uncertain; the CDR3 is the one TCRdb lists. V and J are TRBV5-5 and TRBJ2-7; TRBD2 is the table's D call and was not checked against the DNA. CDR1 is SGHKS and CDR2 is YYEKEE in the germline V gene (reference sequence). With termini counted, the CDR3 has 15 amino acids. CDR3 residues: CASSLAGLAEGGTEI.

The chain recombines TRBV18 with TRBJ2-7, with TRBD1 matching 7 bases. V gave up 4 bases and J gave up 6 bases; unmatched junction bases: 6. The CDR3 is 13 amino acids. Germline V CDR1 and CDR2: KGHSH, LQKENI. Written as DNA, the CDR3 is TGTGCCAGCTCACAATCGGGACAGACCGAGCAGTACTTC. Its translation: CASSQSGQTEQYF.

The chain recombines TRBV6-2 or TRBV6-3 with TRBJ1-2, with 11 bases lining up with TRBD1. Germline assignment: CDR1 MNHEY and CDR2 SVGEGT. This CDR3 is 13 amino acids long. Losses at the gene ends were 6 bases for V and 7 bases for J; bases not matched to a gene: 4. Written as DNA, the CDR3 is TGTGCCAGCAGCCCGGACAGGGGGCTTGGCTACACCTTC. It encodes CASSPDRGLGYTF.

The chain joins TRBV4-3 to TRBJ2-7; weak D call: TRBD1 (6 bases). The CDR3 is 13 residues long. V lost 1 base and J lost 4, with 8 bases in between. Germline loops: CDR1 LGHNA, CDR2 YSLEER. The CDR3, as DNA: TGCGCCAGCAGCCAAGTACAGGGTTACGAGCAGTACTTC. Its translation: CASSQVQGYEQYF.

This sequence joins TRBV13 and TRBJ1-1; the D gene is possibly TRBD1 (5 bases). Germline V lookup: CDR1 PRHDT, CDR2 FYEKMQ (reference sequence). Trimming stripped 2 bases from V and 1 base from J, with 14 bases between. This CDR3 region has 16 residues. The CDR3 DNA sequence: TGTGCCAGCAGCTTATTAGAGACAGAGAGGAACACTGAAGCTTTCTTT. Residues: CASSLLETERNTEAFF. Supplemented by reference TRBV13 and TRBJ1-1, the full variable domain reads AAGVIQSPRHLIKEKRETATLKCYPIPRHDTVYWYQQGPGQDPQFLISFYEKMQSDKGSIPDRFSAQQFSDYHSELNMSSLELGDSALYFCASSLLETERNTEAFFGQGTRLTVV.

The chain links TRBV7-2 to TRBJ1-1; D gene uncertain. The CDR3 sequence is 13 residues long. Germline V gene sequence: CDR1 SGHTA, CDR2 FQGNSA. Trimming removed 5 bases from V and 4 bases from J, with 11 bases in between. Here the CDR3 DNA reads TGTGCCAGCAGCCCCCGCCGTAGCACTGAAGCTTTCTTT. Translating gives CASSPRRSTEAFF.

The V and J genes are TRBV11-2 and TRBJ2-7; D remains unclear. With 3 bases removed from V and 5 bases from J, the gap between germline ends came to 11 bases. Per the germline V gene, CDR1 is SGHAT and CDR2 is FQNNGV. The CDR3 totals 13 residues. In DNA form, the CDR3 reads TGTGCCAGCAGCTTGGATGTACGGGACGAGCAGTACTTC. It codes for CASSLDVRDEQYF.

V is TRBV14 and J is TRBJ2-5; TRBD1 agrees at 8 bases. CDR3 length: 16 residues. V was clipped by 2 bases and J by 0 bases; unmatched bases: 5. Germline V lookup: CDR1 SGHDN, CDR2 FVKESK. Here the CDR3 reads CASSQKQGEYQETQYF. CDR3 nucleotide sequence: TGTGCCAGCAGCCAAAAACAGGGGGAGTACCAAGAGACCCAGTACTTC.

The rearrangement uses TRBV6-5 and TRBJ1-6; weak D call: TRBD1 (6 bases). Looked up from germline, CDR1 is MNHEY and CDR2 is SVGAGI. The ends were cut back, 6 bases at V and 6 bases at J, with 12 bases in the middle. The CDR3 totals 14 residues. The chain's CDR3 is CASSLTGPNSPLHF. The CDR3 DNA reads TGTGCCAGCAGCTTGACAGGACCTAATTCACCCCTCCACTTT.

The chain joins TRBV5-4 to TRBJ2-2; 7 nucleotides line up with TRBD1. The V gene's germline CDR1 is SGHNT and CDR2 YYREEE (reference sequence). CDR3 length: 16 amino acids. With 5 bases clipped from V and 3 bases from J, the junction kept 10 bases outside the gene matches. The CDR3 loop is CASRSRNRGDTGELFF. CDR3 nucleotides: TGTGCCAGCAGGTCGAGGAACAGGGGAGACACCGGGGAGCTGTTTTTT.

The chain recombines TRBV27 with TRBJ2-7, with TRBD1 identical over 8 bases. CDR3 size: 14 residues. Germline V gene sequence: CDR1 MNHEY, CDR2 SMNVEV (reference sequence). V gave up 5 bases and J gave up 4 bases; unmatched junction bases: 7. CDR3 bases: TGTGCCAGCAGTCCGGGACAGGAACCGTACGAGCAGTACTTC. Its translation: CASSPGQEPYEQYF.

The chain is built from TRBV5-1 and TRBJ1-1; D not certain. The CDR3 is 14 residues long. Germline-derived CDR1 and CDR2 are SGHRS and YFSETQ. V lost 0 bases and J 0 bases, leaving 6 bases between the germline ends. The CDR3 reads CASSLGQMNTEAFF. The CDR3 nucleotides read TGCGCCAGCAGCTTGGGGCAGATGAACACTGAAGCTTTCTTT.

Of note for this clone: This sample includes further DNA sequences coding for the same CDR3. This chain connects TRBV11-2 to TRBJ2-2; TRBD2 matches at 9 bases. The germline V gene encodes CDR1 SGHAT and CDR2 FQNNGV. V lost 3 bases to trimming and J lost 5 bases; unmatched junction nucleotides: 10. This CDR3 comprises 17 residues. The CDR3 sequence is CASSFPGGGARTGELFF. The CDR3 nucleotides read TGTGCCAGCAGCTTCCCGGGCGGGGGGGCAAGGACCGGGGAGCTGTTTTTT.

The V call is TRBV11-3, the J call TRBJ2-2; 10 positions agree with TRBD2. Germline-derived CDR1 and CDR2 are SGHNT and YENEEA. The J segment lost 1 base and the V segment lost 1 base, leaving 0 bases of the junction unmatched. The CDR3 is made up of 16 amino acids. The CDR3 sequence: CASSLGTSGNTGELFF. In nucleotides, the CDR3 is TGTGCCAGCAGCTTAGGGACTAGCGGGAACACCGGGGAGCTGTTTTTT.

This clone was recorded a few times. This chain links TRBV7-6 with TRBJ2-5; 7 bases fit TRBD2. The V gene end was trimmed by 1 base and the J gene end by 2 bases; junction bases not matched to a gene: 4. The germline V gene encodes CDR1 SGHVS and CDR2 FNYEAQ. The CDR3 covers 15 residues. The CDR3 region is CASSLEASGQETQYF. CDR3 sequence (DNA): TGTGCCAGCAGCTTAGAGGCTAGCGGACAAGAGACCCAGTACTTC.

The chain is built from TRBV6-6 and TRBJ2-1, with D uncertain. The ends were cut back, 0 bases at V and 4 bases at J, with 7 bases in the middle. From germline, CDR1 is MNHNY and CDR2 SVGAGI (reference sequence). This CDR3 spans 14 amino acids. DNA of the CDR3: TGTGCCAGCAGTTACTCATCCAGTTACAATGAGCAGTTCTTC. Translation: CASSYSSSYNEQFF.

V gene TRBV23-1 combines with J gene TRBJ2-7, with TRBD2 as a possible D gene (7 bases). TRBV23-1 is known as an ORF, though its function is uncertain. Trimming removed 4 bases at V and 3 bases at J, with 13 bases between. The CDR3 runs to 14 residues. The CDR3 bases are TGCGCCAGCAGTCCGCGGGGGCTAGTCTACGAGCAGTACTTC. Amino acid sequence: CASSPRGLVYEQYF.

The chain has TRBV29-1 and TRBJ2-7, with 12 bases that match TRBD2. This CDR3 is 13 amino acids long. V trimming: 5 bases; J trimming: 2 bases; junction bases outside the gene matches: 1. Germline V gene data show CDR1 as SQVTM and CDR2 as ANQGSEA. CDR3 sequence reads: CSVRLAGAYEQYF. The CDR3 DNA reads TGCAGCGTTCGACTAGCGGGGGCCTACGAGCAGTACTTC.

V is TRBV7-2 and J is TRBJ2-5, with D unresolved. The CDR3 spans 13 residues. CDR1 SGHTA and CDR2 FQGNSA come from the germline V gene. V was clipped by 2 bases and J by 2 bases, with 6 bases between them. DNA of the CDR3: TGTGCCAGCAGCTTAAGGAGACAAGAGACCCAGTACTTC. The encoded protein is CASSLRRQETQYF.

The genes are TRBV6-5 and TRBJ1-5, with TRBD1 matching over 8 bases. Losses at the gene ends were 5 bases for V and 4 bases for J; bases not matched to a gene: 1. Germline V CDR1 and CDR2: MNHEY, SVGAGI. The CDR3 runs 13 residues. CDR3 coding DNA: TGTGCCAGCAGTCGGGACAGGAATCAGCCCCAGCATTTT. This codes for CASSRDRNQPQHF.

The chain joins TRBV7-2 to TRBJ1-1; 9 bases fit TRBD1. CDR3 length: 16 residues. From germline, CDR1 is SGHTA and CDR2 FQGNSA. V gave up 2 bases and J gave up 1 base; unmatched junction bases: 5. DNA of the CDR3: TGTGCCAGCAGCTTAACTGGGACAGGGCCGAACACTGAAGCTTTCTTT. Protein product: CASSLTGTGPNTEAFF.

The rearrangement joins TRBV19 to TRBJ2-1; the match to TRBD1 covers 8 bases. Trimming cost V 3 bases and J 4 bases; bases outside gene matches: 5. There are 15 residues in the CDR3. Per germline, CDR1 LNHDA and CDR2 SQIVND (reference sequence). The CDR3 DNA follows: TGTGCCAGTAGTATTGAGGGACAGGCGTACAATGAGCAGTTCTTC. Amino acids: CASSIEGQAYNEQFF. Full variable domain (remainder filled in from reference TRBV19 and TRBJ2-1): DGGITQSPKYLFRKEGQNVTLSCEQNLNHDAMYWYRQDPGQGLRLIYYSQIVNDFQKGDIAEGYSVSREKKESFPLTVTSAQKNPTAFYLCASSIEGQAYNEQFFGPGTRLTVL.

This clone was counted a single time. This chain connects TRBV3-1 (or the pseudogene TRBV3-2) to TRBJ1-6; D unresolved. This CDR3 region has 13 residues. V lost 0 bases and J lost 10, with 7 bases in between. Per germline, CDR1 LGHDT and CDR2 YNNKEL (reference sequence). The CDR3 coding sequence is TGTGCCAGCAGCCAAGATCCGGGGTCACCCCTCCACTTT. It specifies CASSQDPGSPLHF.

The CDR3 DNA is TGTGCCAGCAGCTCCGTATCTGGGGCCAACGTCCTGACTTTC. This translates into CASSSVSGANVLTF. The chain joins TRBV5-6 to TRBJ2-6; D gene ambiguous. CDR3 length: 14 amino acids. Trimming removed 3 bases from V and 1 base from J, with 5 bases in between. Germline loops: CDR1 SGHDT, CDR2 YYEEEE.